The 9 T cell receptor beta chains presented below share a single source sample, sequenced in a study of Ad26.COV2.S vaccination and SARS-CoV-2 variants. Generated by immunoSEQ multiplex PCR, the TCRdb table keeps only in-frame clones and is missing some. Of some 340,000 clones in the sample, roughly 86% were seen once. Treatment indicated: 19 received Ad26.COV2.S at low or high dose, single or two shots; several received placebo; per-sample allocation not given. Repertoires come from day 63 after the first vaccine or placebo injection. The source was peripheral blood, collected in a trial of Ad26.COV2.S vaccine versus placebo. All receptors derive from a person between 18 and 60 years old who received the Ad26.COV2.S COVID-19 vaccine or a placebo.

The chain carries TRBV2 and TRBJ1-5; 9 bases match TRBD1. The ends lost 4 bases at V and 4 bases at J; junction bases unmatched: 5. CDR3 length equals 15 residues. Germline values: CDR1 SNHLY, CDR2 FYNNEI. The CDR3 here is CASSGDRVGNQPQHF. DNA of the CDR3: TGTGCCAGCAGTGGGGACAGGGTTGGGAATCAGCCCCAGCATTTT.

The genes are TRBV2 and TRBJ1-5; D perhaps matches TRBD1 (6 bases). Germline loops: CDR1 SNHLY, CDR2 FYNNEI. The V and J ends lost 1 base and 1 base respectively, with 8 bases between them. The CDR3 is 15 residues long. CDR3: CASSEVGASNQPQHF. DNA for the CDR3: TGTGCCAGCAGTGAAGTGGGGGCGAGCAATCAGCCCCAGCATTTT. The full variable domain, in which reference TRBV2 and TRBJ1-5 provide the parts outside the CDR3, is EPEVTQTPSHQVTQMGQEVILRCVPISNHLYFYWYRQILGQKVEFLVSFYNNEISEKSEIFDDQFSVERPDGSNFTLKIRSTKLEDSAMYFCASSEVGASNQPQHFGDGTRLSIL.

The chain carries TRBV11-2 and TRBJ1-2; possibly TRBD1 for D (6 bases). The CDR3 runs to 17 residues. Per germline, CDR1 SGHAT and CDR2 FQNNGV. The germline V and J ends were trimmed by 6 bases and 4 bases, with 24 bases remaining between them. The chain's CDR3 is CASSFSPGVKGVYGYTF. The CDR3 region has the DNA TGTGCCAGCAGTTTTTCCCCCGGGGTAAAGGGGGTCTATGGCTACACCTTC.

The V gene is TRBV7-2, the J gene TRBJ2-5; D may be TRBD2 (5 bases). The CDR3 is 12 amino acids. Germline-derived CDR1 and CDR2 are SGHTA and FQGNSA. V lost 5 bases and J 4 bases, leaving 8 bases between the germline ends. The CDR3 bases are TGTGCCAGCAGCGAAGAGGGAGAGACCCAGTACTTC. Its protein product is CASSEEGETQYF.

The V and J genes are TRBV5-4 and TRBJ2-3; D might be TRBD2 (6 bases). In germline, CDR1 is SGHNT, CDR2 YYREEE (reference sequence). V lost 2 bases and J 8 bases, leaving 15 bases between the germline ends. The CDR3 runs 14 residues. The CDR3 region is CASSLGVGGGTQYF. The DNA of the CDR3 is TGTGCCAGCAGCTTAGGTGTCGGGGGAGGTACGCAGTATTTT.

This sequence joins TRBV7-8 and TRBJ2-7; 10 positions agree with TRBD2. This CDR3 is 15 amino acids long. Germline V gives CDR1 SGHVS, CDR2 FQNEAQ. Trimming took 3 bases from V and 3 from J; bases not matched to a gene: 5. In DNA, the CDR3 is TGTGCCAGCAGCTTTTTTAGCGGGGGGAACTACGAGCAGTACTTC. The encoded protein is CASSFFSGGNYEQYF.

This chain connects TRBV18 to TRBJ2-7; D is ambiguous. V was shortened by 2 bases and J by 2 bases, with 10 bases between the two germline ends. The germline CDR1 and CDR2 sequences are KGHSH and LQKENI. The CDR3 consists of 14 residues. The CDR3 loop reads CASSPIGPPYEQYF. In nucleotides, the CDR3 is TGTGCCAGCTCACCAATCGGACCTCCCTACGAGCAGTACTTC.

V is TRBV30 and J is TRBJ2-7; 8 positions match TRBD2. CDR1 and CDR2 from the germline V gene are GTSNPN and SVGIG (reference sequence). Trimming took 2 bases from V and 5 from J; bases not matched to a gene: 11. The CDR3 has 15 amino acids. The CDR3 nucleotides are TGTGCCTGGAGTTATAATGGACTAGCCACCCACGAGCAGTACTTC. Translation gives CAWSYNGLATHEQYF.

V and J are TRBV5-1 and TRBJ1-1; no firm D call. The V end lost 2 bases, the J end lost 1 base, and 9 bases lay between the germline ends. Germline assignment: CDR1 SGHRS and CDR2 YFSETQ. The CDR3 has 14 amino acids. This chain's CDR3 is CASSLMPGNTEAFF. The CDR3 DNA is TGCGCCAGCAGCTTAATGCCCGGGAACACTGAAGCTTTCTTT.